The 26 T cell receptor beta chains below come from one sample, sequenced in a study of blood T cell repertoires in COVID-19. The data were produced by immunoSEQ multiplex PCR, yet TCRdb's version contains in-frame clones alone and is incomplete. The table includes a few hundred thousand clones, about 91% detected once. What was sequenced was PBMCs or T cells enriched from blood (not recorded which). These receptors all stem from a woman in her thirties or forties with acute COVID-19.

This clone has just one count. The V call is TRBV9, the J call TRBJ1-1; tentative D call: TRBD1 (5 bases). Germline CDR1 SGDLS, CDR2 YYNGEE. V gave up 4 bases and J gave up 4 bases, with 11 bases separating them. The CDR3 contains 13 residues. CDR3 loop: CASSFRGSTEAFF. DNA of the CDR3: TGTGCCAGCAGCTTTCGGGGGAGCACTGAAGCTTTCTTT.

This rearrangement joins TRBV29-1 to TRBJ1-6; 9 bases align to TRBD1. The ends lost 5 bases at V and 6 bases at J; junction bases unmatched: 5. The CDR3 is made up of 14 amino acids. CDR1 SQVTM and CDR2 ANQGSEA come from the germline V gene. CDR3 nucleotides: TGCAGCGTTAACAGGGGGCCCCTTAATTCACCCCTCCACTTT. Its protein product is CSVNRGPLNSPLHF.

The chain couples TRBV28 to TRBJ2-5; maybe TRBD2 (6 bases). CDR1 MDHEN and CDR2 SYDVKM come from the germline V gene. Trimming pared 7 bases from V and 1 base from J, leaving 13 bases between. The CDR3 runs 14 residues. This chain's CDR3 is CASTREARQETQYF. The CDR3 DNA reads as TGTGCCAGCACAAGGGAGGCCCGCCAAGAGACCCAGTACTTC.

The chain recombines TRBV30 with TRBJ2-7, with D uncertain. The CDR3 runs to 12 residues. In germline, CDR1 is GTSNPN, CDR2 SVGIG (reference sequence). V dropped 3 bases and J dropped 4 bases, with 10 bases sitting between them. The CDR3 sequence is CAWSAIGYEQYF. In nucleotides, the CDR3 is TGTGCCTGGAGCGCCATCGGGTACGAGCAGTACTTC.

This chain connects TRBV5-1 to TRBJ2-7, with 9 bases fitting TRBD1. From germline, CDR1 is SGHRS and CDR2 YFSETQ. There are 15 residues in the CDR3. V gave up 3 bases and J gave up 1 base; unmatched junction bases: 5. CDR3 protein: CASSSAGTGSYEQYF. The CDR3 nucleotides read TGCGCCAGCAGCTCAGCCGGGACAGGGTCCTACGAGCAGTACTTC.

This clone was counted a single time. The rearrangement links TRBV6-2 or TRBV6-3 to TRBJ1-2; D perhaps matches TRBD1 (6 bases). V was clipped by 2 bases and J by 7 bases, with 14 bases between them. The CDR3 runs to 14 residues. Germline CDR1 reads MNHEY; CDR2 reads SVGEGT. The CDR3 sequence is CASSYGTRVGGYTF. The CDR3 coding sequence is TGTGCCAGCAGTTACGGGACACGAGTCGGTGGCTACACCTTC.

The chain is built from TRBV27 and TRBJ1-1; 8 nucleotides align to TRBD1. There are 18 residues in the CDR3. Germline V gives CDR1 MNHEY, CDR2 SMNVEV (reference sequence). J lost 4 bases, V lost 1 base, and 14 bases had no gene match. CDR3 coding DNA: TGTGCCAGCAGTTTATATGCCCTGACAGGGGTGAGGAGCACTGAAGCTTTCTTT. Its translation is CASSLYALTGVRSTEAFF.

The rearrangement links TRBV5-1 to TRBJ2-1; 13 bases are shared with TRBD2. Germline CDR1 and CDR2: SGHRS and YFSETQ. The J segment lost 6 bases and the V segment lost 1 base, leaving 7 bases of the junction unmatched. This CDR3 has 17 residues. This chain's CDR3 is CASSLRTSGSPPNEQFF. The CDR3 region has the DNA TGCGCCAGCAGCTTGCGGACTAGCGGGAGCCCTCCCAATGAGCAGTTCTTC.

The chain joins TRBV6-5 to TRBJ2-7; D remains ambiguous. There are 11 residues in the CDR3. The germline V gene encodes CDR1 MNHEY and CDR2 SVGAGI. Trimming stripped 11 bases from V and 3 bases from J, with 11 bases between. In DNA form, the CDR3 reads TGTGCCGCCTCGGGTGGCTACGAGCAGTACTTC. Translating it yields CAASGGYEQYF.

The rearrangement links TRBV12-3 or TRBV12-4 to TRBJ2-5; 8 bases match TRBD1. J was trimmed by 4 bases and V by 6 bases; bases with no gene match: 4. This CDR3 comprises 13 residues. CDR3 bases: TGTGCCAGCAGCCGCGGGACAGGAGAGACCCAGTACTTC. Its protein is CASSRGTGETQYF.

In its sample, this clone was seen once. The J gene is TRBJ2-3, the V gene TRBV18; 8 bases line up with TRBD1. This CDR3 has 15 residues. The ends lost 0 bases at V and 4 bases at J; junction bases unmatched: 3. Germline V gene sequence: CDR1 KGHSH, CDR2 LQKENI. The CDR3 DNA reads TGTGCCAGCTCACCACCTGGGACAGGAGCAGATACGCAGTATTTT. Encoded protein: CASSPPGTGADTQYF.

The J gene is TRBJ1-1, the V gene TRBV5-1; TRBD1 is a possible D gene (6 bases). The CDR3 contains 15 residues. The germline CDR1 and CDR2 sequences are SGHRS and YFSETQ. Trimming took 3 bases from V and 0 from J, leaving 12 bases between them. CDR3 residues: CASSSLGAMNTEAFF. CDR3 coding DNA: TGCGCCAGCAGCTCCCTGGGGGCTATGAACACTGAAGCTTTCTTT.

This chain joins TRBV5-1 and TRBJ1-6, with D hard to call. V lost 1 base and J 1 base, leaving 9 bases between the germline ends. The CDR3 extends over 16 amino acids. Germline V gives CDR1 SGHRS, CDR2 YFSETQ. The CDR3 DNA sequence: TGCGCCAGCAGCTTGCACAGATGGTCCTATAATTCACCCCTCCACTTT. It encodes CASSLHRWSYNSPLHF.

The chain is built from TRBV5-1 and TRBJ2-7; D is perhaps TRBD1 (5 bases). The CDR3 totals 15 residues. V was cut by 4 bases and J by 1 base, with 15 bases left in between. The V gene's germline CDR1 is SGHRS and CDR2 YFSETQ. CDR3 DNA: TGCGCCAGCAGCCATCCCTACAGGATTTCCTACGAGCAGTACGTC. Protein sequence: CASSHPYRISYEQYV.

V usage is TRBV4-1 and J usage is TRBJ1-2; 8 bases are a match to TRBD1. This CDR3 has 14 amino acids. The germline CDR1 and CDR2 sequences are MGHRA and YSYEKL. V lost 3 bases and J lost 7; bases outside the gene matches: 7. The CDR3 sequence: CASSQTQGVGGYTF. The DNA for the CDR3 is TGCGCCAGCAGCCAGACACAGGGGGTTGGTGGCTACACCTTC.

V usage is TRBV4-1 and J usage is TRBJ1-1; D remains unclear. From germline, CDR1 is MGHRA and CDR2 YSYEKL. V was pared by 5 bases and J by 0 bases, with 19 bases between. The CDR3 spans 17 residues. The CDR3 here is CASSEQVDGLMNTEAFF. CDR3 coding DNA: TGCGCCAGCAGCGAGCAGGTAGACGGCCTCATGAACACTGAAGCTTTCTTT.

The rearrangement links TRBV10-3 to TRBJ1-2; possible D gene TRBD1, 5 bases. In germline, CDR1 is ENHRY, CDR2 SYGVKD. V lost 7 bases and J 6 bases, leaving 15 bases between the germline ends. The CDR3 length is 13 residues. CDR3 residues: CAINLGTPDGYTF. The CDR3 nucleotides read TGTGCCATCAACCTTGGGACTCCGGATGGCTACACCTTC.

The gene calls are TRBV4-1 and TRBJ1-1; D remains unclear. This CDR3 is 15 amino acids long. Per germline, CDR1 MGHRA and CDR2 YSYEKL. The V end lost 1 base, the J end lost 10 bases, and 19 bases lay between the germline ends. The DNA for the CDR3 is TGCGCCAGCAGCCAAGGGTCCGGTCTGGCGGAGCCAGCTTTCTTT. This gives the protein CASSQGSGLAEPAFF.

The chain links TRBV6-5 to TRBJ2-2; unclear D gene. Germline V gene data show CDR1 as MNHEY and CDR2 as SVGAGI. Trimming left V 6 bases short and J 3 bases short, with 11 bases between. There are 14 residues in the CDR3. CDR3 loop: CASSNLGYTGELFF. The CDR3 DNA sequence: TGTGCCAGCAGCAACCTCGGGTACACCGGGGAGCTGTTTTTT.

The chain joins TRBV3-1 (or the pseudogene TRBV3-2) to TRBJ1-3; D remains unclear. This CDR3 is 15 amino acids long. In germline, CDR1 is LGHDT, CDR2 YNNKEL (reference sequence). The ends were cut back, 1 base at V and 4 bases at J, with 11 bases in the middle. CDR3 region: CASSQVTGWGNTIYF. CDR3 nucleotide sequence: TGTGCCAGCAGCCAAGTGACGGGATGGGGAAACACCATATATTTT.

The chain employs TRBV28 and TRBJ1-2, with D tentatively TRBD1 (6 bases). Trimming removed 5 bases from V and 1 base from J, with 14 bases in between. Germline CDR1 reads MDHEN; CDR2 reads SYDVKM. The CDR3 has 15 amino acids. The CDR3 DNA reads as TGTGCCAGCAGTGCCGGGACAAGCCGTAACTATGGCTACACCTTC. Amino acids: CASSAGTSRNYGYTF.

This chain joins TRBV6-5 and TRBJ2-7, with 7 positions matching TRBD1. CDR1 and CDR2 (germline): MNHEY, SVGAGI. V shed 8 bases, J shed 2 bases, and the junction held 3 bases outside the gene matches. CDR3 length equals 12 residues. In DNA, the CDR3 is TGTGCCAGCGGCGGACAGGCCTACGAGCAGTACTTC. It encodes CASGGQAYEQYF.

The chain couples TRBV3-1 (or the pseudogene TRBV3-2) to TRBJ2-5, with D possibly being TRBD2 (7 bases). V dropped 1 base and J dropped 5 bases, with 17 bases sitting between them. The length of the CDR3 is 16 residues. From germline, CDR1 is LGHDT and CDR2 YNNKEL (reference sequence). CDR3 amino acids: CASSQATGMGGETQYF. The CDR3 DNA follows: TGTGCCAGCAGCCAAGCTACAGGGATGGGAGGGGAGACCCAGTACTTC.

This chain connects TRBV19 to TRBJ1-1; weak D call: TRBD1 (6 bases). The CDR3 is made up of 14 amino acids. V shed 6 bases and J shed 4 bases, with 15 bases lying between them. CDR1 and CDR2 (germline): LNHDA, SQIVND (reference sequence). CDR3 in DNA: TGTGCCAGTAGACCAGGGGCTTTAGGCACTGAAGCTTTCTTT. As protein: CASRPGALGTEAFF.

The CDR3 sequence is CASSLGQGALGNQPQHF. The DNA for the CDR3 is TGTGCCAGCAGCCTGGGACAGGGGGCGTTAGGCAATCAGCCCCAGCATTTT. The rearrangement uses TRBV5-6 and TRBJ1-5; 12 bases are a match to TRBD1. Germline V gives CDR1 SGHDT, CDR2 YYEEEE. Trimming removed 4 bases from V and 2 bases from J; junction bases left unmatched: 7. CDR3 size: 17 residues.

The rearrangement uses TRBV5-4 and TRBJ2-6, with D uncertain. There are 14 residues in the CDR3. Per the germline V gene, CDR1 is SGHNT and CDR2 is YYREEE (reference sequence). Trimming took 6 bases from V and 0 from J, leaving 7 bases between them. CDR3 residues: CASTQFSGANVLTF. Written as DNA, the CDR3 is TGTGCCAGCACACAGTTCTCTGGGGCCAACGTCCTGACTTTC.